These T cell receptor beta chains were read from a single sample in a study of CD8 T cells in Susac syndrome. One entry per CDR3 protein results from TCRdb running MiXCR on the immunoSEQ multiplex PCR reads. This sample yields about 210,000 distinct CDR3 sequences, of which about 94% are seen a single time; 0.15% belongs to the top ten. The sequenced material came from CD4+ T cells from PBMCs. The receptor set was obtained from a human donor with Susac syndrome. Both conserved end residues are part of each CDR3.

j_call	v_call	cdr3_aa
TRBJ2-6	TRBV5-1	CASSDRQGQANVLTF
TRBJ1-5	TRBV12-3/TRBV12-4	CASSGTGGSQPQHF
TRBJ1-2	TRBV7-9	CASSLPAGRRNTF
TRBJ1-5	TRBV19	CASSGTGGGQPQHF
TRBJ2-5	TRBV24-1	CATSDPPASPYF
TRBJ1-2	TRBV19	CASSPMREEYGYTF
TRBJ1-2	TRBV5-4	CASSEARRGYNYGYTF
TRBJ2-1	TRBV5-1	CASRGAGAQGEQFF
TRBJ1-2	TRBV4-3	CASSRSTGLTYGYTF
TRBJ2-1	TRBV6-4	CASSISGGALPEQFF
TRBJ1-1	TRBV19	CASSPRRQGMNTEAFF
TRBJ1-1	TRBV29-1	CSVLRERGTEAFF
TRBJ1-2	TRBV29-1	CSVRGREGAGGYTF
TRBJ1-4	TRBV4-2	CASSQDREKLFF
TRBJ2-3	TRBV29-1	CRVNEGSGTDTQYF
TRBJ2-3	TRBV12-3/TRBV12-4	CASSSRGSTDTQYF
TRBJ2-3	TRBV24-1	CATSSTSTDTQYF
TRBJ1-2	TRBV7-3	CASSLEGAGEGYTF
TRBJ2-5	TRBV20-1	CSARDPRRGETQYF
TRBJ1-2	TRBV7-3	CASSSEEGGIYGYTF
TRBJ2-1	TRBV19	CASSTRHYNEQFF
TRBJ2-5	TRBV4-1	CASSQGTGGEMLQETQYF
TRBJ1-4	TRBV20-1	CSVPKGNNEKLFF
TRBJ1-5	TRBV3-1	CASSSGAGAANQPQHF
TRBJ2-5	TRBV27	CASSLRTGVQETQYF
TRBJ1-4	TRBV5-6	CASSRQGVVEKLFF
TRBJ1-5	TRBV28	CASSLEVSQPQHF
TRBJ2-4	TRBV20-1	CSAPGWDPSLAKNIQYF
TRBJ1-4	TRBV7-9	CASSRSPGTQNEKLFF
TRBJ2-2	TRBV5-1	CASVGQVNTGELFF
TRBJ2-5	TRBV14	CASSQASQLSQTQYF
TRBJ1-3	TRBV29-1	CSVPDPGRGNTIYF
TRBJ2-7	TRBV9	CASSPGTSDEQYF
TRBJ2-7	TRBV19	CASSRPGTGGDEQYF
TRBJ1-6	TRBV30	CAWRGTGTGTLLHF
TRBJ2-1	TRBV4-3	CASSQNEGWGTGLNNEQFF
TRBJ2-3	TRBV18	CASSPKGAGVTDTQYF
TRBJ1-2	TRBV7-2	CASSALAGTGEGYTF
TRBJ2-1	TRBV11-2	CASSPLGGTSYNEQFF
TRBJ2-2	TRBV20-1	CSASQLAGGNGELFF
TRBJ1-2	TRBV30	CAWTRRGISNYGYTF